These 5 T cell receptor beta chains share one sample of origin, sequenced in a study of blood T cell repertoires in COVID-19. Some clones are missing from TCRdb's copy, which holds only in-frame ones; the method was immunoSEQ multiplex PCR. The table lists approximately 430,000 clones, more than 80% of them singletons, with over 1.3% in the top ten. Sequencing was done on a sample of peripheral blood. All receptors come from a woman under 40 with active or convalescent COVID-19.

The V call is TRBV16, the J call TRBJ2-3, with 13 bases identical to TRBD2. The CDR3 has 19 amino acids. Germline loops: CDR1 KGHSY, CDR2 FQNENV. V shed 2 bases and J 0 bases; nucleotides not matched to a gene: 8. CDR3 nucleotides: TGTGCCAGCAGCCAAATACGGACTAGCGGGGGCCCTAGCACAGATACGCAGTATTTT. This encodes CASSQIRTSGGPSTDTQYF.

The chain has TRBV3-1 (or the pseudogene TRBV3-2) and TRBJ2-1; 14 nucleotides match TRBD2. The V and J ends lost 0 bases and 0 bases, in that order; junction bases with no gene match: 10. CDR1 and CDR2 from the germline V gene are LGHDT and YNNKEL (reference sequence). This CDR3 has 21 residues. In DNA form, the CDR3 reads TGTGCCAGCAGCCAAGACGGGCAGGGACTAGCGGGAGATGGCTCCTACAATGAGCAGTTCTTC. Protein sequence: CASSQDGQGLAGDGSYNEQFF.

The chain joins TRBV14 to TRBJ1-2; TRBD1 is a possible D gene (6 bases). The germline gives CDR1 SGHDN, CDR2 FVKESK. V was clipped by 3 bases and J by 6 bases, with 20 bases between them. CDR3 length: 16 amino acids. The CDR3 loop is CASSHYGRGQGHGYTF. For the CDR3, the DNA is TGTGCCAGCAGCCACTACGGACGTGGCCAGGGGCATGGCTACACCTTC.

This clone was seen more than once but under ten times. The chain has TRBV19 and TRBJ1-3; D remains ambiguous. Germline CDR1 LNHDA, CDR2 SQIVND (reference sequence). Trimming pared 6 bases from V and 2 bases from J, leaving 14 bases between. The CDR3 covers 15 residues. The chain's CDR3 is CASSPSTRTGNTIYF. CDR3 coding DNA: TGTGCCAGTAGCCCATCGACACGAACTGGAAACACCATATATTTT.

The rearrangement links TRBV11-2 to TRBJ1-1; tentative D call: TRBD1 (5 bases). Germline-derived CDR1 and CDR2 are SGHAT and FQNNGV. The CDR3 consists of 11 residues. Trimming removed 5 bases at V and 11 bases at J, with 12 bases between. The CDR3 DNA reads TGTGCCAGCAGCATCACCAGGGATGCTTTCTTT. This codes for CASSITRDAFF.